The clone carrying this T cell receptor (beta chain) occurred a few times. The antigen is unknown. The sample is drawn from a study of regulatory T cells in long-lasting Graves disease. To make TCR beta libraries, researchers used iRepertoire HTBI primers and Arm-PCR of CDR3 regions. Via MiXCR, TCRdb re-called the multiplex PCR reads, giving one row per CDR3 protein. The sample holds 400,000 to 500,000 distinct CDR3 sequences, roughly 17% seen once. Time point indicated: newly diagnosed GD, antithyroid drugs for less than 3 months. PBMCs were the source of the RNA used for TCR sequencing. Study-level points and caveats: Exclusively peripheral blood, rather than thyroid tissue, was studied. Persistent disease samples used TRBV28, TRBJ1-2 and TRBJ2-5 preferentially.

Per the germline V gene, CDR1 is LGHDT and CDR2 is YNNKEL (reference sequence). This CDR3 is built from 13 residues. V was clipped by 3 bases and J by 0 bases, with 4 bases between them. The sample also formed part of further work on T cells in Graves' hyperthyroidism and ophthalmopathy. That paper states: Model predictions of ophthalmopathy came a median about 6.3 months before onset.

The receptor was isolated from a woman younger than 35 with Graves disease. The material was peripheral blood mononuclear cells (PBMCs), obtained at new diagnosis, from a patient treated with antithyroid drugs. The chain couples TRBV3-1 to TRBJ2-3; no definite D call. CDR3 loop: CASSHPSTDTQYF. In DNA form, the CDR3 reads TGTGCCAGCAGCCACCCTAGCACAGATACGCAGTATTTT.